This T cell receptor beta chain was captured by sequencing in a study of esophageal squamous cell carcinoma tumors (dated by TCRdb to 2020 to 2023). About the full investigation: Principal component analysis with K-means clustering of immunohistochemical values for T-cell and checkpoint markers was used to divide patients into immuno relation high and low groups. TCR sequencing was performed on around ten patients, consisting of five randomly selected high immuno relation cases and five background-matched low immuno relation cases. The study was designed to assess TCR repertoire diversity and shared TCR repertoires of T cells within the tumor environment of esophageal squamous cell carcinoma. Across the roughly ten cases, approximately 1,700,000 TCRalpha and some 1.3 million TCRbeta total reads were obtained, of which roughly 32,000 and 35,000 were unique. The wider cohort included almost 55 esophageal squamous cell carcinoma patients in Japan who were treated with surgery, of whom some 21 were high and approximately 30 were low immuno relation cases. Study-wide findings and limitations: About 30% of the 10 cases showed a single dominant TCRalpha VJ recombination with apparently reduced TCRalpha diversity. Shared V|J recombination candidates may have been selected by chance because variation in the TCRalphabeta repertoire was large. Only a few cases were included in the TCR repertoire analysis, and no investigation at the CDR3 clonotype level was carried out. Some 27 TRAV|TRAJ and more than 20 TRBV|TRBJ combinations, including TRAV13-1|TRAJ22 and TRBV7-9|TRBJ2-7, appeared to be shared among high immuno relation cases. Because TCRalpha and TCRbeta chains were sequenced separately, chain pairing and recognized antigens remained unknown. No difference in total TCR repertoire counts was observed between groups, whereas significant repertoire counts were found to be higher in the high immuno relation group.

Based on its abundance in the sample, this clonotype is hyperexpanded (1% or more). Its specific antigen is unknown. Base quality data are lacking; no much larger clone is found one base away. The method behind the library was 5' RACE. The PCR step used KAPA HiFi along with constant-region primers for TCRalpha or TCRbeta and a P20EA primer, and a nested second PCR with CA2 or CB2 followed. Amplification of TCR genes was performed by unbiased adaptor ligation RT-PCR, in which reverse transcription was carried out with Superscript III and a polyT18-containing BSL-18E primer. Following second-strand synthesis and blunting, the P10EA/P20EA adaptor was ligated to the 5' end of the cDNA, and NotI digestion was then performed. The first and second PCRs ran roughly 18 cycles of 98°C for 20 s, 65°C for 30 s and 72°C for 1 min. The Nextera XT Index kit v2 Set A was used to index the amplicons, which were pooled in equimolar amounts and quantified with a Qubit 2.0 Fluorometer. Sequencing was carried out on the Illumina MiSeq platform with 2x300 bp paired-end reads. Per the original workflow: Reads were assigned to V and J genes by highest identity to IMGT reference sequences using Repertoire Genesis software ver.1.0. CDR3 was defined as the region from Cys104 to Phe118 plus Gly119 and was translated, and unique sequence reads were defined by distinct V, J and CDR3 amino acids. A shared V|J combination was chosen only when it reached significance in both a Fisher's exact test in edgeR and a Mann Whitney U test. Repertoire dissimilarity index was computed with the R rdi package after removing singletons and bootstrapping 500 repertoire combinations. In TCRdb, the public reads were trimmed at Q25 with fastp and aligned with MiXCR, with productive beta chains retained. Entries are consolidated by CDR3 protein sequence, retaining the most common genes and DNA. In this record, the V and J calls reflect TCRdb's handling and not the investigators' own analysis. This sample comprises about 5,600 distinct CDR3 sequences, 20% to 25% of them detected only once. Around a third of the sample rests with the top ten.

Patients who received neoadjuvant chemotherapy or who lacked clinical information were excluded from enrollment. All of the TCR-sequenced cases shown were male, and each had a subtotal esophagectomy with 2- or 3-field lymphadenectomy. RNA was isolated from bulk tumor tissue sections using a Qiagen AllPrep kit, and no T-cell sorting was performed. Small sections of surgically resected tumor tissue were kept in RNAlater reagent at -80 degrees C until RNA was extracted. Trimming removed 4 bases from V and 8 bases from J, leaving 28 bases between the germline ends. Sequences SGDLS (CDR1) and YYNGEE (CDR2) are obtained from the germline V gene. From the cysteine through the phenylalanine, the CDR3 covers 17 amino acids. The sequence is cut down to CDR3 DNA, 51 bases in frame from base 1.

Sequencing used tumor tissue. The V gene is TRBV9 and the J gene is TRBJ2-7; possibly the D gene is TRBD2, per 5 matching bases. The TCR originated in a man between 45 and 79 years old with esophageal squamous cell carcinoma. The DNA sequence is TGTGCCAGCAGCTCCCCGGAGGCTGGGTTGCAGCTAGGGCAGCAGTACTTC. Its amino acids are CASSSPEAGLQLGQQYF.